This T cell receptor beta chain was observed in a study of cytomegalovirus exposure and HLA in healthy donors. Study-wide findings and caveats: Available immune exposure information covered CMV serostatus only. Association of a missense DCLRE1C variant with TCR beta V- and J-gene trimming was reported in a later analysis.

The PCR ran on 60 Vbeta and 13 Jbeta primers. Produced via immunoSEQ multiplex PCR; TCRdb's table is partial and in-frame only. The sample has approximately 160,000 clones, 80% to 85% seen once. The CDR3 sequence is 17 residues long. Remarks on this clone: The target antigen is unknown.

The TCR originated in a boy between 2 and 15 years old in good health and CMV-seronegative. The chain uses TRBV21-1 and TRBJ1-1; TRBD1 is the table's D call and was not checked against the DNA. TRBV21-1 is tagged as a pseudogene. The material sequenced was PBMCs. CDR3 region: CASSPRDRGQGNTEAFF. CDR3 sequence (DNA): TGTGCCAGCAGTCCCCGGGACAGGGGGCAGGGGAACACTGAAGCTTTCTTT.